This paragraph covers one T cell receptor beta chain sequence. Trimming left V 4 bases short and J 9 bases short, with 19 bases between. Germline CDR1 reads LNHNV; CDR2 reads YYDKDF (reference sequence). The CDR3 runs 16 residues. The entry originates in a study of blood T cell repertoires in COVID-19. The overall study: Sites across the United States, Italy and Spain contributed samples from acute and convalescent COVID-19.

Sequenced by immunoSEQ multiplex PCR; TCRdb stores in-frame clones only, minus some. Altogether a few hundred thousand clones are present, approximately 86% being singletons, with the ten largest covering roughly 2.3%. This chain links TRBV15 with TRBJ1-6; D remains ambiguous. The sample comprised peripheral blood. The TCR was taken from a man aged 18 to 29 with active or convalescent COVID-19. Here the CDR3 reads CATSKEVRGGGSPLHF. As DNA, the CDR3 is TGTGCCACCAGCAAAGAGGTTCGGGGTGGCGGTTCACCCCTCCACTTT.